The present TCR beta chain was sequenced within a study of blood T cell repertoires in COVID-19. The protocol was immunoSEQ multiplex PCR, while the TCRdb copy is restricted to in-frame clones and leaves out a portion. The top ten clones hold 12% of a sample with tens of thousands of clones, about 85% of them seen once. V lost 5 bases and J lost 6; bases outside the gene matches: 5. The length of the CDR3 is 14 residues. Germline CDR1 reads SGHTA; CDR2 reads FQGNSA. V is TRBV7-2 and J is TRBJ1-5; TRBD1 agrees at 9 bases. Sequences were obtained from peripheral blood. The TCR originated in a human donor in a cohort sampled during active COVID-19. The DNA of the CDR3 is TGTGCCAGCAGCGCAGGGACAGGGAGTCAGCCCCAGCATTTT. As protein: CASSAGTGSQPQHF. The whole variable domain, remainder taken from reference TRBV7-2 and TRBJ1-5, is GAGVSQSPSNKVTEKGKDVELRCDPISGHTALYWYRQSLGQGLEFLIYFQGNSAPDKSGLPSDRFSAERTGGSVSTLTIQRTQQEDSAVYLCASSAGTGSQPQHFGDGTRLSIL.